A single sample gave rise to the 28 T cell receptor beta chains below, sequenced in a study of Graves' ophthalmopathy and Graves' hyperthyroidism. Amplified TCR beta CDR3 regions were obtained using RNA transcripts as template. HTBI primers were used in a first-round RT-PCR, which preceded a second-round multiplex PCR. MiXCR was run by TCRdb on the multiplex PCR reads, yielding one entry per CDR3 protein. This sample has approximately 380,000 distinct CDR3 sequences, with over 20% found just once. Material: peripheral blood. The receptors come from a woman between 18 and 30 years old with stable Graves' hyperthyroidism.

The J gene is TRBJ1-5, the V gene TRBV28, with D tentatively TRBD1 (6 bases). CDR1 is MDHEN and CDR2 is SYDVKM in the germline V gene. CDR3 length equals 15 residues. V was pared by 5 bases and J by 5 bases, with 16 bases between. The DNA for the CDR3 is TGTGCCAGCAGTAGCACAGGGTCAGGGCATCAGCCCCAGCATTTT. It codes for CASSSTGSGHQPQHF. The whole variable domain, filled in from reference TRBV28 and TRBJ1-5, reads DVKVTQSSRYLVKRTGEKVFLECVQDMDHENMFWYRQDPGLGLRLIYFSYDVKMKEKGDIPEGYSVSREKKERFSLILESASTNQTSMYLCASSSTGSGHQPQHFGDGTRLSIL.

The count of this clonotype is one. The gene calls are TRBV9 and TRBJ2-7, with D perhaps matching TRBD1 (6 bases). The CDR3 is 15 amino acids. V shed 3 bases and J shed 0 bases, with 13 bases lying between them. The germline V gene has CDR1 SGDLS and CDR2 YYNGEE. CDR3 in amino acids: CASSEGQPSSYEQYF. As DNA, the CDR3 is TGTGCCAGCAGCGAAGGACAGCCGAGCTCCTACGAGCAGTACTTC.

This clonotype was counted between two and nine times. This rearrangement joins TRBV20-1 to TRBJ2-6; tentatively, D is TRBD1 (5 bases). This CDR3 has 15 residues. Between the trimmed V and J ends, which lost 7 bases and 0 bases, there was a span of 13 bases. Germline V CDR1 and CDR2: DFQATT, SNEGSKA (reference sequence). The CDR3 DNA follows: TGCAGTGTCCCAGGGCTCAGCTCTGGGGCCAACGTCCTGACTTTC. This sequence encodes CSVPGLSSGANVLTF.

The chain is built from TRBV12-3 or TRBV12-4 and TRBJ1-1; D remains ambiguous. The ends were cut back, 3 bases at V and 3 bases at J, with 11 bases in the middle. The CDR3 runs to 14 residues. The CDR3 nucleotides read TGTGCCAGCAGTTTCTCGGGGAGGGACACTGAAGCTTTCTTT. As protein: CASSFSGRDTEAFF.

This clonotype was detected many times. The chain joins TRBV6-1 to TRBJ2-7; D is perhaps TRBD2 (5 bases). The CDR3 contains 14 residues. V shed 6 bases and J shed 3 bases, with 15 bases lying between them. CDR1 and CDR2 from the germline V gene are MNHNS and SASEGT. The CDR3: CASRTDGVDYEQYF. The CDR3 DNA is TGTGCCAGCAGAACGGACGGGGTTGACTACGAGCAGTACTTC.

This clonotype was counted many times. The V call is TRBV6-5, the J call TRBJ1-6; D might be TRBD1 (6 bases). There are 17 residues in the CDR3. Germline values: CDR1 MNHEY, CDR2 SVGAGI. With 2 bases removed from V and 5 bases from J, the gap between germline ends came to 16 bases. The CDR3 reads CASSYAFGTGNNSPLHF. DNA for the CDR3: TGTGCCAGCAGTTACGCCTTCGGTACAGGGAATAATTCACCCCTCCACTTT.

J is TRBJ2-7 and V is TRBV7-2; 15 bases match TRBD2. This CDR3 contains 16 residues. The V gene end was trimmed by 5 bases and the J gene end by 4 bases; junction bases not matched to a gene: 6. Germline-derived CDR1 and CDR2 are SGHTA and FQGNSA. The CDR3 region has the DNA TGTGCCAGCAGCAGGACTAGCGGGAGGGCCGAGTACGAGCAGTACTTC. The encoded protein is CASSRTSGRAEYEQYF.

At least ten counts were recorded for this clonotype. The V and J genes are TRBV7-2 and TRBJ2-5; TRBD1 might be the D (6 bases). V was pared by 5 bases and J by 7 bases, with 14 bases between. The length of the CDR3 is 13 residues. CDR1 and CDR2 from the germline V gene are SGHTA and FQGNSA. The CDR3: CASSGDRSGTQYF. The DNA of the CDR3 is TGTGCCAGCAGCGGAGACAGGTCGGGGACCCAGTACTTC.

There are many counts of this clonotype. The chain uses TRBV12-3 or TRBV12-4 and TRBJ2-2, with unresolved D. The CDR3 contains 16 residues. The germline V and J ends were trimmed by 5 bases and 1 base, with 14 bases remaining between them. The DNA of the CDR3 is TGTGCCAGCAGTCCCCGGTGGATAGGGAACACCGGGGAGCTGTTTTTT. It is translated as CASSPRWIGNTGELFF.

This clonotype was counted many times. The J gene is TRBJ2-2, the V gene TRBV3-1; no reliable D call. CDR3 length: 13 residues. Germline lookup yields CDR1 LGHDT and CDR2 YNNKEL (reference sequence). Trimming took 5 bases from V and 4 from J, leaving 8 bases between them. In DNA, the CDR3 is TGTGCCAGCAGCAAACGAGGCACCGGGGAGCTGTTTTTT. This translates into CASSKRGTGELFF.

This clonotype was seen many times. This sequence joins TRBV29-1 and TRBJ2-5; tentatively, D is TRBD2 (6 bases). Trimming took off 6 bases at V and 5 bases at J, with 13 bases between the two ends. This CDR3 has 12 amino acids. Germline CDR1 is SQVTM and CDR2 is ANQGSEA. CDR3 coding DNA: TGCAGCGTACCCGGGGACTCGGAGACCCAGTACTTC. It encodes CSVPGDSETQYF. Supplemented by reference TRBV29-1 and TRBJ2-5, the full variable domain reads SAVISQKPSRDICQRGTSLTIQCQVDSQVTMMFWYRQQPGQSLTLIATANQGSEATYESGFVIDKFPISRPNLTFSTLTVSNMSPEDSSIYLCSVPGDSETQYFGPGTRLLVL.

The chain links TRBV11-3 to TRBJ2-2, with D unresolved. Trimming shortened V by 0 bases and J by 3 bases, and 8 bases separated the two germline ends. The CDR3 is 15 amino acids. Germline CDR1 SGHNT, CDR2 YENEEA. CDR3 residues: CASSLELWDTGELFF. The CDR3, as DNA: TGTGCCAGCAGCTTAGAATTATGGGACACCGGGGAGCTGTTTTTT. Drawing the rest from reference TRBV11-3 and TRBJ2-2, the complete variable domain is EAGVVQSPRYKIIEKKQPVAFWCNPISGHNTLYWYLQNLGQGPELLIRYENEEAVDDSQLPKDRFSAERLKGVDSTLKIQPAELGDSAVYLCASSLELWDTGELFFGEGSRLTVL.

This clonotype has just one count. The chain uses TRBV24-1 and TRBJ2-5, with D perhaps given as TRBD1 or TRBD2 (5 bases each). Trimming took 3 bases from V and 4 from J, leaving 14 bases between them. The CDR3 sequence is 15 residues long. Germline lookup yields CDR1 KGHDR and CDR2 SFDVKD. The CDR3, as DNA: TGTGCCACCAGTGATCCCCTAAGGGACCCAGAGACCCAGTACTTC. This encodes CATSDPLRDPETQYF.

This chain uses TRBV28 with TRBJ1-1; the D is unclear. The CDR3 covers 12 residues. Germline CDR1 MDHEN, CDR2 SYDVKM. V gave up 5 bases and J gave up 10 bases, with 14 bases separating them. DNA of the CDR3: TGTGCCAGCAGTCCTAAGGCCTCTACAGCTTTCTTT. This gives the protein CASSPKASTAFF.

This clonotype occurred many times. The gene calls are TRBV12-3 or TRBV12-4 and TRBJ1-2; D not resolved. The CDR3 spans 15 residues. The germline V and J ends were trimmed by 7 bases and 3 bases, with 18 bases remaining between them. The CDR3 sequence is CASINNGVPDYGYTF. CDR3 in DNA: TGTGCCAGCATTAATAACGGGGTCCCAGACTATGGCTACACCTTC.

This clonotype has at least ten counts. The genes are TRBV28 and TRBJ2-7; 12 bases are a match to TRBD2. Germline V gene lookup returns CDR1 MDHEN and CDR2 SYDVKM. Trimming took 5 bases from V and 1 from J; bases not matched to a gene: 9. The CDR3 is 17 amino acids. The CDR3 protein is CASSVNPLAGGSYEQYF. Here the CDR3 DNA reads TGTGCCAGCAGTGTCAACCCGCTAGCGGGAGGGTCCTACGAGCAGTACTTC.

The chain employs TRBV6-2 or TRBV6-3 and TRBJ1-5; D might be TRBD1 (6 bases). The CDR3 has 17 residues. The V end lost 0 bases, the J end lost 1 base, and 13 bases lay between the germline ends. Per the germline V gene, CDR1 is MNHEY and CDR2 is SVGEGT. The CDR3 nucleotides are TGTGCCAGCAGTTACTCTAAGGGGGGCTACAGCAATCAGCCCCAGCATTTT. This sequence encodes CASSYSKGGYSNQPQHF.

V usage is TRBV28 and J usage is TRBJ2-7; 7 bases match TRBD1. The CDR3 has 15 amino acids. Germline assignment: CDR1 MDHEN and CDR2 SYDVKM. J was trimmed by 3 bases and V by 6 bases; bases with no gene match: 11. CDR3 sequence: CASRRTGTAFYEQYF. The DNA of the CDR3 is TGTGCCAGCAGGCGAACCGGGACAGCCTTCTACGAGCAGTACTTC.

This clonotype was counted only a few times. The CDR3 nucleotides are TGCAGTGCTAGGGCCGGTTGGACTCCCGCATCCTACGAGCAGTACTTC. It is translated as CSARAGWTPASYEQYF. V is TRBV20-1 and J is TRBJ2-7; a weak D match, TRBD2 (5 bases). V lost 3 bases and J 1 base, leaving 19 bases between the germline ends. The CDR3 is 16 amino acids. CDR1 and CDR2 (germline): DFQATT, SNEGSKA (reference sequence).

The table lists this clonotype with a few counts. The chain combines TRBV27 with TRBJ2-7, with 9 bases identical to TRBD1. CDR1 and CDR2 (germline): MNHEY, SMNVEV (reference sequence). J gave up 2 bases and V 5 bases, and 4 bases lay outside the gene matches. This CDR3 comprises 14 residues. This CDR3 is CASSRTGEAYEQYF. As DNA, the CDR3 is TGTGCCAGCAGTCGGACAGGGGAGGCCTACGAGCAGTACTTC.

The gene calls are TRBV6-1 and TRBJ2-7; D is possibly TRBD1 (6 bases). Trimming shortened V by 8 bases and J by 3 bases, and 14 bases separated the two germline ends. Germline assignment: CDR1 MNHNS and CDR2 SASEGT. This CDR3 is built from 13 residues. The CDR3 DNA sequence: TGTGCCAGCGTCCGGGACACCTACTACGAGCAGTACTTC. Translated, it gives CASVRDTYYEQYF.

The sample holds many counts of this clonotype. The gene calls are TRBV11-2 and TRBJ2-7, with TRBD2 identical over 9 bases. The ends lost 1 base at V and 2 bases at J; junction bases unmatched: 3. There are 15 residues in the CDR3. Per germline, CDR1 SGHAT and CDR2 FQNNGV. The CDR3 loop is CASSLGSGRPYEQYF. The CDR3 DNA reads TGTGCCAGCAGCTTAGGAAGCGGGAGGCCCTACGAGCAGTACTTC.

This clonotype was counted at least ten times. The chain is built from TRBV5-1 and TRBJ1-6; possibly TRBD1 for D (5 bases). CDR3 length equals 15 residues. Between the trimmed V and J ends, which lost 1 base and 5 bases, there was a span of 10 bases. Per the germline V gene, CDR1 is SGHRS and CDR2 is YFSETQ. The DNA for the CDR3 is TGCGCCAGCAGCTTGCACCAGGGTGATAATTCACCCCTCCACTTT. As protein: CASSLHQGDNSPLHF.

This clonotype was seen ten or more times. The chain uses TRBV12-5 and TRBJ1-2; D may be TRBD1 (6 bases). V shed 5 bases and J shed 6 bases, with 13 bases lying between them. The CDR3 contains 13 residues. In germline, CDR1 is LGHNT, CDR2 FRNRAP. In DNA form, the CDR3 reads TGTGCTAGTGGTCCTCAGGGGCCAAATGGCTACACCTTC. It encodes CASGPQGPNGYTF.

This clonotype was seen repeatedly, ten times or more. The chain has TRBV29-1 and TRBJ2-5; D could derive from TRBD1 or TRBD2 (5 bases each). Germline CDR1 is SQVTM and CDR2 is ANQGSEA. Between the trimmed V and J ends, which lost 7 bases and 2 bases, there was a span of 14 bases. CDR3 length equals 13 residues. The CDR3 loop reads CSARDQSQETQYF. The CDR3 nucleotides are TGCAGCGCTAGGGACCAATCGCAAGAGACCCAGTACTTC.

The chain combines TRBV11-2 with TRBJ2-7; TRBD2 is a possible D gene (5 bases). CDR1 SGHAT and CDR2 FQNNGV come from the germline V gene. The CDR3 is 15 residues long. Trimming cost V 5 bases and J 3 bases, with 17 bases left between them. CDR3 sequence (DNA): TGTGCCAGCAGCCCTCTTCCGGGGAGAAACTACGAGCAGTACTTC. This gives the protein CASSPLPGRNYEQYF.

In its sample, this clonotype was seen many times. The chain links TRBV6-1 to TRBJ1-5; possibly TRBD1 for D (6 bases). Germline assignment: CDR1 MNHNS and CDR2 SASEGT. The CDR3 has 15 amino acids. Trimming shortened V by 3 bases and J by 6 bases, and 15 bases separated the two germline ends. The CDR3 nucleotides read TGTGCCAGCAGTGACCTACAGGGTCCGGGTCAGCCCCAGCATTTT. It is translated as CASSDLQGPGQPQHF.

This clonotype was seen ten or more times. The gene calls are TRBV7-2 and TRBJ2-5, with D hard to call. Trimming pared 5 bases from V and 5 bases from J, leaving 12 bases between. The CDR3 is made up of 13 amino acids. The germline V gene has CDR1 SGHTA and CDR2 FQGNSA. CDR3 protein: CASSRGVGETQYF. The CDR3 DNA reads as TGTGCCAGCAGCCGTGGGGTAGGGGAGACCCAGTACTTC.